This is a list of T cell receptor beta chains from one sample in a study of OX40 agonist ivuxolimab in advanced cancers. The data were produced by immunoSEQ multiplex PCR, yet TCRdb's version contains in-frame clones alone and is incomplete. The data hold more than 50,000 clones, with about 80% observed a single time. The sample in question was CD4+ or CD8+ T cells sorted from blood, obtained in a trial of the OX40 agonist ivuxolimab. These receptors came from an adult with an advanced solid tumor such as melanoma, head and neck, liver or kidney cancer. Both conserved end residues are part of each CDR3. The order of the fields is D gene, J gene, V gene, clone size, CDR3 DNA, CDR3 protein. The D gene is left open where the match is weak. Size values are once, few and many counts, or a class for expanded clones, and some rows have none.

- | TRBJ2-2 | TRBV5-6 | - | TGTGCCAGCAGCTTTCCTCGGTTGGGTCTGAACACCGGGGAGCTGTTTTTT | CASSFPRLGLNTGELFF
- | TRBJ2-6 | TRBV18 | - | TGTGCCAGCTCACCAACCCGTAATACTGGGGCCAACGTCCTGACTTTC | CASSPTRNTGANVLTF
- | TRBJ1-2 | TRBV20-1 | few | TGCAGTGCTAGGGATGGCTACACCTTC | CSARDGYTF
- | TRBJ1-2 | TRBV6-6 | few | TGTGCCAGCAGTTACTCGAGGGACTATGGCTACACCTTC | CASSYSRDYGYTF
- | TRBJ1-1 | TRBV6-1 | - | TGTGCCAGCAGCCTTCGACGGAACACTGAAGCTTTCTTT | CASSLRRNTEAFF
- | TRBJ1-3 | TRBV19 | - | TGTGCCAGTACCAAGATCGGAAACACCATATATTTT | CASTKIGNTIYF
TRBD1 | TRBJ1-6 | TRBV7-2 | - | TGTGCCAGCAGCTTAGATCGCAGCAGGGGGTCCCGTAATTCACCCCTCCACTTT | CASSLDRSRGSRNSPLHF
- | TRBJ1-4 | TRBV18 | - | TGTGCCAGCTCACCGCTGGACATCAGGGGAGGGGAAAAACTGTTTTTT | CASSPLDIRGGEKLFF
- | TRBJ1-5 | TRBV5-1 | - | TGCGCCAGCAGCTTGGATTTGAGTCAAAATCAGCCCCAGCATTTT | CASSLDLSQNQPQHF
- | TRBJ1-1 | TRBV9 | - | TGTGCCAGCAGCGTAGTGAAGGACAAAGCTTTCTTT | CASSVVKDKAFF
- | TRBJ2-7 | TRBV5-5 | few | TGTGCCAGCAGCAACAGGGTCCTGAGCTCCTACGAGCAGTACTTC | CASSNRVLSSYEQYF
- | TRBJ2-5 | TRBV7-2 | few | TGTGCCAGCAGCAAGTTTGGGGCAAAAGAGACCCAGTACTTC | CASSKFGAKETQYF
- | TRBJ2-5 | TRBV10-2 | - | TGCGCCAGCAGTGAGTCCAGGGCCCAAGAGACCCAGTACTTC | CASSESRAQETQYF
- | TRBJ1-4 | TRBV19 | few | TGTGCCAGTAGTGTGGGACCATGGAGTAATGAAAAACTGTTTTTT | CASSVGPWSNEKLFF
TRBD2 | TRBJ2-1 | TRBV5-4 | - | TGTGCCAGCAGCTTGGCAATAGCGGGTAGTTTGGTGCAGTTCTTC | CASSLAIAGSLVQFF
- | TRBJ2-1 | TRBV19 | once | TGTGCCAGTAGTCCCCGCCAGCGACTAAATGAGCAGTTCTTC | CASSPRQRLNEQFF
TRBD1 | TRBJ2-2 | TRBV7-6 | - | TGTGCCAGCAGCCGTAAACAGGGGGCTGGGGAGCTGTTTTTT | CASSRKQGAGELFF
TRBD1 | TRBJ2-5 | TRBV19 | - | TGTGCCAAAAACCTAGTAGGGACAGGGATTGAGACCCAGTACTTC | CAKNLVGTGIETQYF
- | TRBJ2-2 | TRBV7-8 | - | TGTGCCAGCAGCTTGCCCACCGGGGAGCTGTTTTTT | CASSLPTGELFF
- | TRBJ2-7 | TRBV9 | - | TGTGCCAGCAGCGTAGCTGGTGGCAGGGAGGTGCAGTACTTC | CASSVAGGREVQYF
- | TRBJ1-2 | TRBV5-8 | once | TGTGCCAGCAGCTTCTTAGGGGATAACTATGGCTACACCTTC | CASSFLGDNYGYTF
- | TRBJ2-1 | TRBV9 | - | TGTGCCAGCGTTCGGGGCCAGAGCTCCTACAATGAGCAGTTCTTC | CASVRGQSSYNEQFF
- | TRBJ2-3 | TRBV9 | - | TGTGCCAGCAGCATAAATACAGATACGCAGTATTTT | CASSINTDTQYF
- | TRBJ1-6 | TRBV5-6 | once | TGTGCCAGCAGCTTGGCAAGAGGCCAGCGCAATTCACCCCTCCACTTT | CASSLARGQRNSPLHF
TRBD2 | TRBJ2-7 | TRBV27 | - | TGTGCCAGCAGTCCGAACCGACTAGCGCAGCACGAGCAGTACTTC | CASSPNRLAQHEQYF
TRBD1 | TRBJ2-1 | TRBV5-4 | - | TGTGCCAGCAGCTCGCGTCCCGGGACAGGAATTAGCTCCTACAATGAGCAGTTCTTC | CASSSRPGTGISSYNEQFF
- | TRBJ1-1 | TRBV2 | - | TGTGCCAGCAGTCCCTTACAGTGGACCGTCGAGAACACTGAAGCTTTCTTT | CASSPLQWTVENTEAFF
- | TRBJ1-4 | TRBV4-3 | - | TGCGCCAGCAGCCAAGGTTTCCAGTCTGCGGGCAATGAAAAACTGTTTTTT | CASSQGFQSAGNEKLFF
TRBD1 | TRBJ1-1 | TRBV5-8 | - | TGTGCCAGCAGCTTGGAAGGGGGGACAGGTGTGGCTTTCTTT | CASSLEGGTGVAFF
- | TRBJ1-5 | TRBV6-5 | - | TGTGCCAGCAGTTACTCTCGGCACAATCAGCCCCAGCATTTT | CASSYSRHNQPQHF
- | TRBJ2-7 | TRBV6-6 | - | TGTGCCAGCAGTTTGGACTCCTACGAGCAGTACTTC | CASSLDSYEQYF
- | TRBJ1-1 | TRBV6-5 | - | TGTGCCAGCTTCTCGGGGGGCACTGAAGCTTTCTTT | CASFSGGTEAFF
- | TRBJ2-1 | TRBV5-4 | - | TGTGCCAGCAGCCAAGTTGCCGCGGGGTACTCCTACAATGAGCAGTTCTTC | CASSQVAAGYSYNEQFF
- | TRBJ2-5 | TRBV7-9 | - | TGTGCCAGCAGCTTAGCCTCGTACGGGGGCGAGACCCAGTACTTC | CASSLASYGGETQYF
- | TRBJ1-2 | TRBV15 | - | TGTGCCACCAGCAGAAACCAGGGGTGGGACTATGGCTACACCTTC | CATSRNQGWDYGYTF
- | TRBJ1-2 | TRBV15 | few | TGTGCCACCAGCAGAGATTTAAGGGAGAGCTATGGCTACACCTTC | CATSRDLRESYGYTF
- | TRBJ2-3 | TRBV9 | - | TGTGCCAGCAGCGTAGGTACGTGGGATACGCAGTATTTT | CASSVGTWDTQYF
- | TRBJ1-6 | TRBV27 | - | TGTGCCAGCAGTTTTAACCCAAATTCACCCCTCCACTTT | CASSFNPNSPLHF
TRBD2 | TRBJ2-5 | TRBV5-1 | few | TGCGCCAGCAGCCCTGGAGGAGCGGGAGGGGAGACCCAGTACTTC | CASSPGGAGGETQYF
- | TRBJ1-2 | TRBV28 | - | TGTGCCAGCAGAGAACAGGGACCTGCTAACTATGGCTACACCTTC | CASREQGPANYGYTF
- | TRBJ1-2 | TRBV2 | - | TGTGCCAGCAGTGAAGGGGCCAGGGCCAGGGGCTACACCTTC | CASSEGARARGYTF